This T cell receptor beta chain came from a study of T-cell reconstitution after alpha-beta-depleted transplantation in children. V gave up 1 base and J gave up 5 bases; unmatched junction bases: 5. The CDR3 has 15 residues. Germline assignment: CDR1 SGHVS and CDR2 FNYEAQ. Researchers prepared the TCRbeta library using unique molecular identifiers, the study reports. TCRdb recomputed calls from the PCR reads with MiXCR, one row per CDR3 protein. The data show some 280,000 distinct CDR3 sequences, more than 9% seen once. Source: PBMCs from the stem cell graft donor, taken from the stem cell graft. The V gene is TRBV7-6, the J gene TRBJ2-3; 8 positions match TRBD1. The sequence was collected from a human donor who donated a stem cell graft to a child with SCID. CDR3 sequence: CASSLVQGAQDTQYF. In nucleotides, the CDR3 is TGTGCCAGCAGCTTAGTTCAGGGGGCGCAAGATACGCAGTATTTT.